This T cell receptor beta chain is from a study of T-cell memory formation after mild COVID-19. 5'RACE with constant-segment primers built TCRalpha and TCRbeta cDNA libraries with UMIs. TCRdb ran MiXCR on the 5' RACE reads and lists one entry per CDR3 protein. The repertoire holds about 270,000 distinct CDR3 sequences, with 15% to 20% as singletons. The V gene lost 0 bases and the J gene lost 6 bases, with 14 bases spanning the gap. The length of the CDR3 is 15 residues. Per germline, CDR1 MGHRA and CDR2 YSYEKL. Note on this clonotype: Its antigen is undetermined.

Whole-study findings and limits: Of the contracting clones, CD4+ ones lay mainly in CM and EM, and CD8+ ones in EMRA. Clones contracting across day 15 to 85 had a balanced CD4/CD8 profile; later expanding clones leaned CD4+.

Sequencing was done on a sample of PBMCs or a T cell subset sorted from them (not recorded which). The V gene is TRBV4-1, the J gene TRBJ1-1, with D perhaps matching TRBD1 (5 bases). The clonotype comes from a young man who had mild COVID-19 (a few samples of this study predate the infection). Cell type and time point are not known. The CDR3 loop reads CASSQDLPGTPEAFF. The CDR3 bases are TGCGCCAGCAGCCAAGATCTTCCAGGGACCCCTGAAGCTTTCTTT.